Listed here are 14 T cell receptor beta chains from one sample, sequenced in a study of identical twins. TCRdb itself ran the 5' RACE reads through MiXCR, one entry per CDR3 protein. This sample has about 700,000 distinct CDR3 sequences, with approximately 6% found just once. Sequences were obtained from naive T cells sorted from blood. These receptors came from a man aged 18 to 29 in good health.

This clonotype was detected ten times or more. The gene calls are TRBV5-1 and TRBJ2-1; possibly TRBD2 for D (6 bases). The germline V gene encodes CDR1 SGHRS and CDR2 YFSETQ. The CDR3 runs to 18 residues. V was pared by 0 bases and J by 3 bases, with 19 bases between. The DNA for the CDR3 is TGCGCCAGCAGCTTGGCCACGTTTAGCCGGGAGAGCTACAATGAGCAGTTCTTC. Protein product: CASSLATFSRESYNEQFF.

Ten or more counts support this clonotype. The chain combines TRBV29-1 with TRBJ2-5; D might be TRBD2 (5 bases). Germline V gives CDR1 SQVTM, CDR2 ANQGSEA. This CDR3 is built from 13 residues. Deletions cut 6 bases from V and 2 bases from J, with 13 bases between. As DNA, the CDR3 is TGCAGCGTCACGGGATTTTTACAAGAGACCCAGTACTTC. Translation gives CSVTGFLQETQYF.

In this sample, this clonotype turned up a few times. The V call is TRBV20-1, the J call TRBJ2-1; D is undetermined. The V and J ends lost 5 bases and 8 bases respectively, with 10 bases between them. In germline, CDR1 is DFQATT, CDR2 SNEGSKA (reference sequence). There are 11 residues in the CDR3. The CDR3 bases are TGCAGTGCTGCCCTAGGATATGAGCAGTTCTTC. Encoded protein: CSAALGYEQFF.

Ten or more counts support this clonotype. This chain uses TRBV6-1 with TRBJ2-2; D remains ambiguous. This CDR3 region has 15 residues. Germline V gene data show CDR1 as MNHNS and CDR2 as SASEGT. V was pared by 2 bases and J by 1 base, with 8 bases between. Here the CDR3 reads CASSEPPGNTGELFF. CDR3 sequence (DNA): TGTGCCAGCAGTGAACCCCCAGGGAACACCGGGGAGCTGTTTTTT.

This clonotype has only a few counts. This chain connects TRBV12-3 or TRBV12-4 to TRBJ2-5, with TRBD1 matching 9 bases. The CDR3 sequence is 15 residues long. The J segment lost 3 bases and the V segment lost 3 bases, leaving 5 bases of the junction unmatched. CDR3 bases: TGTGCCAGCAGTTTGCTGGACAGGGGAGAAGAGACCCAGTACTTC. Its protein product is CASSLLDRGEETQYF.

In this sample, this clonotype turned up many times. The V call is TRBV20-1, the J call TRBJ2-4; 9 positions agree with TRBD2. This CDR3 contains 15 residues. J was trimmed by 9 bases and V by 6 bases; bases with no gene match: 15. CDR1 is DFQATT, CDR2 SNEGSKA, per germline (reference sequence). In DNA, the CDR3 is TGCAGTGCGCCCGACGAATCCGGGACTAGCACCATTCAGTACTTC. Its translation: CSAPDESGTSTIQYF.

This clonotype was recorded at least ten times. This chain uses TRBV4-3 with TRBJ2-1, with D unclear. The CDR3 loop spans 16 amino acids. Per the germline V gene, CDR1 is LGHNA and CDR2 is YSLEER. Trimming left V 0 bases short and J 4 bases short, with 13 bases between. CDR3 sequence: CASSQDWAALYNEQFF. The DNA for the CDR3 is TGCGCCAGCAGCCAAGATTGGGCTGCCCTTTACAATGAGCAGTTCTTC.

This clonotype has ten or more counts. This chain joins TRBV29-1 and TRBJ2-1; 13 positions match TRBD2. The CDR3 is 14 amino acids. Germline V gives CDR1 SQVTM, CDR2 ANQGSEA. The J segment lost 4 bases and the V segment lost 8 bases, leaving 5 bases of the junction unmatched. The CDR3 DNA is TGCAGCCCCCAGGGACTAGCGGGATACAATGAGCAGTTCTTC. It encodes CSPQGLAGYNEQFF.

This clonotype was observed at least ten times. J is TRBJ2-3 and V is TRBV12-3 or TRBV12-4; weak D call: TRBD2 (5 bases). The V end lost 5 bases, the J end lost 4 bases, and 10 bases lay between the germline ends. The CDR3 sequence is 13 residues long. CDR3 bases: TGTGCCAGCAGTCCTACTAGAGCAGATACGCAGTATTTT. Translating it yields CASSPTRADTQYF.

This clonotype was seen more than once but under ten times. This rearrangement joins TRBV4-3 to TRBJ2-1; TRBD2 is a possible D gene (5 bases). CDR1 is LGHNA and CDR2 is YSLEER in the germline V gene. The CDR3 is made up of 14 amino acids. V was cut by 2 bases and J by 6 bases, with 11 bases left in between. The CDR3 coding sequence is TGCGCCAGCAGCCAAAAGGACTCTCTCAATGAGCAGTTCTTC. Amino acid sequence: CASSQKDSLNEQFF.

This clonotype was recorded many times. The chain is built from TRBV30 and TRBJ1-6; D gene unclear. V lost 3 bases and J lost 7, with 13 bases in between. The V gene's germline CDR1 is GTSNPN and CDR2 SVGIG (reference sequence). This CDR3 is 14 amino acids long. In DNA form, the CDR3 reads TGTGCCTGGAGAGAGTGGCGGGAGAATTCACCCCTCCACTTT. Translation gives CAWREWRENSPLHF.

The V gene is TRBV27, the J gene TRBJ2-3; D may be TRBD2 (5 bases). The CDR3 has 16 residues. Trimming removed 3 bases from V and 1 base from J, with 14 bases in between. The germline V gene has CDR1 MNHEY and CDR2 SMNVEV (reference sequence). CDR3 residues: CASSFLRAGGTDTQYF. In DNA form, the CDR3 reads TGTGCCAGCAGTTTTTTGAGGGCTGGGGGCACAGATACGCAGTATTTT.

This clonotype has a handful of counts. The chain is built from TRBV6-5 and TRBJ2-7; D is unclear. Between the trimmed V and J ends, which lost 0 bases and 1 base, there was a span of 13 bases. This CDR3 has 16 residues. Germline CDR1 MNHEY, CDR2 SVGAGI. Written as DNA, the CDR3 is TGTGCCAGCAGTTACTCGGTAGCCCCCGAGTCCTACGAGCAGTACTTC. Protein: CASSYSVAPESYEQYF.

This chain links TRBV30 with TRBJ2-3; D gene ambiguous. V gave up 5 bases and J gave up 1 base, with 7 bases separating them. The CDR3 loop spans 12 amino acids. Per germline, CDR1 GTSNPN and CDR2 SVGIG (reference sequence). The CDR3 reads CAWGSRTDTQYF. DNA for the CDR3: TGTGCCTGGGGTAGCCGCACAGATACGCAGTATTTT.